This T cell receptor (beta chain) comes out of a study of T cell repertoires in cytomegalovirus infection. Study-level results: It was HLA-C-restricted CMV-specific TCR beta clonotypes that dominated the response ex vivo.

Points on this clonotype: The antigen is undetermined.

TCRdb recomputed calls from the reads with MiXCR, one row per CDR3 protein. The sample has 100,000 to 150,000 distinct CDR3 sequences; 25% to 35% are singletons. The V gene end was trimmed by 5 bases and the J gene end by 4 bases; junction bases not matched to a gene: 4. Germline V gene lookup returns CDR1 SGHVT and CDR2 SQSDAQ. The CDR3 contains 13 residues. This specimen was CD8+ T cells from cultured PBMCs, taken from culture after CMV antigen stimulation. The V call is TRBV7-4, the J call TRBJ2-7; 8 nucleotides agree with TRBD1. This clonotype was sampled from a human donor in good health (CMV status not recorded). Some clones in this sample may be carry-over from other donors' samples. The CDR3 nucleotides are TGTGCCAGCAGCGGGACAGGCCGGTACGAGCAGTACTTC. Its protein product is CASSGTGRYEQYF.